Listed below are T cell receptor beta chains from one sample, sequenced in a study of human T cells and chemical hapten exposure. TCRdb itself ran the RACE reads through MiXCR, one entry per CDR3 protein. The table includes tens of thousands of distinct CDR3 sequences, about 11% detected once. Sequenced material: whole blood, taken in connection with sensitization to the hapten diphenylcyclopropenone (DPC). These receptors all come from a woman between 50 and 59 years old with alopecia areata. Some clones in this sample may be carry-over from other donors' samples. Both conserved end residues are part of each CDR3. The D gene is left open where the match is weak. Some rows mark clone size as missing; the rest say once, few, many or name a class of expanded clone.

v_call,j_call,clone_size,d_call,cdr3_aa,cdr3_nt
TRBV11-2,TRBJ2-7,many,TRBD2,CASSFEAGVVFYEQYF,TGTGCCAGCAGCTTTGAAGCGGGGGTGGTATTCTACGAGCAGTACTTC
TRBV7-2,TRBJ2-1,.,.,CASSFEKGPKDFF,TGTGCCAGCAGCTTCGAGAAGGGGCCTAAGGACTTCTTC
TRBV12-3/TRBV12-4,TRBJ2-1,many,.,CASSANRVHEQFF,TGTGCCAGCAGTGCAAACAGGGTCCATGAGCAGTTCTTC
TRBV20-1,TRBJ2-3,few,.,CSARTQADTQYF,TGCAGTGCTAGGACGCAAGCGGATACGCAGTATTTT
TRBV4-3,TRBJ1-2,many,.,CASSQTPSWDYGYTF,TGCGCCAGCAGCCAGACACCCTCCTGGGACTATGGCTACACCTTC
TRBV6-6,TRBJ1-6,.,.,CASSLDYSPLHF,TGTGCCAGCAGTTTGGACTATTCACCCCTCCACTTT
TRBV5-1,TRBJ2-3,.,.,CASSLQGNSADTQYF,TGCGCCAGCAGCTTACAGGGAAATAGTGCCGATACGCAGTATTTT
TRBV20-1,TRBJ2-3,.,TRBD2,CSARDRAGGDTQYF,TGCAGTGCTAGAGATCGGGCGGGAGGGGATACGCAGTATTTT
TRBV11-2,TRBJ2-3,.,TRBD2,CASSKLAGGSTDTQYF,TGTGCCAGCAGCAAATTAGCGGGAGGAAGCACAGATACGCAGTATTTT
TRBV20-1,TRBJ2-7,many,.,CSAPKDGAYEQYF,TGCAGTGCCCCAAAGGACGGGGCCTACGAGCAGTACTTC
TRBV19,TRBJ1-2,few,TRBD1,CASSEPGTAYGYTF,TGTGCCAGTAGTGAGCCCGGGACAGCTTATGGCTACACCTTC
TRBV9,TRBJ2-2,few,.,CASSVNGLITGELFF,TGTGCCAGCAGCGTAAATGGCCTGATCACCGGGGAGCTGTTTTTT
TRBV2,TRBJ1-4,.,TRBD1,CASTDLQGANEKLFF,TGTGCCAGCACAGACCTACAGGGGGCTAATGAAAAACTGTTTTTT
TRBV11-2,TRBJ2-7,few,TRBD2,CASSKGGTTSGEQYF,TGTGCCAGCAGCAAGGGTGGGACTACCTCCGGCGAGCAGTACTTC
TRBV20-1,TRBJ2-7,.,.,CSALGLDEQYF,TGCAGTGCTTTAGGGTTAGACGAGCAGTACTTC
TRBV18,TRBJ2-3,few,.,CASSPPILGESPDTQYF,TGTGCCAGCTCACCACCGATCTTAGGAGAGTCGCCGGATACGCAGTATTTT
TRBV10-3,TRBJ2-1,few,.,CAISDFSNYNEQFF,TGTGCCATCAGTGACTTTAGTAACTACAATGAGCAGTTCTTC
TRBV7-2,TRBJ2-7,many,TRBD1,CASSWTGSYEQYF,TGTGCCAGCAGCTGGACAGGATCCTACGAGCAGTACTTC
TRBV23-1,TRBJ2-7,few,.,CASTKRDKSYEQYF,TGCGCCAGCACCAAGCGGGACAAATCTTACGAGCAGTACTTC
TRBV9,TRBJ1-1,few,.,CASSADQGTEAFF,TGTGCCAGCAGCGCGGACCAGGGGACTGAAGCTTTCTTT
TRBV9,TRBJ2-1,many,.,CASSSRDNAYNEQFF,TGTGCCAGCAGCTCTCGGGACAACGCATACAATGAGCAGTTCTTC
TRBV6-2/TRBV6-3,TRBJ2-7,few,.,CASSLPGIGSYEQYF,TGTGCCAGCAGCCTCCCGGGGATAGGCTCCTACGAGCAGTACTTC
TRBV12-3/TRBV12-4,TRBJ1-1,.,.,CASSRQQNTEAFF,TGTGCCAGCAGCCGACAGCAAAACACTGAAGCTTTCTTT
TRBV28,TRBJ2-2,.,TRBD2,CASVRGGATGELFF,TGTGCCAGCGTCCGGGGAGGGGCCACCGGGGAGCTGTTTTTT
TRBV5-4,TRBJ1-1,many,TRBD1,CASSLLDRGLTEAFF,TGTGCCAGCAGCCTGTTGGACAGGGGGCTTACTGAAGCTTTCTTT
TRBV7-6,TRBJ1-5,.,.,CASSLDGHSNQPQHF,TGTGCCAGCAGCTTAGACGGCCACAGCAATCAGCCCCAGCATTTT
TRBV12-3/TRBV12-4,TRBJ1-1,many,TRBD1,CASSRDRGFERAFF,TGTGCCAGCAGTCGGGACAGGGGGTTTGAGCGGGCTTTCTTT
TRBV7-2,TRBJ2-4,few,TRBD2,CASSLELAENIQYF,TGTGCCAGCAGCTTAGAACTAGCGGAAAACATTCAGTACTTC
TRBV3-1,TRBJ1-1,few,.,CASSQAPVGYTEAFF,TGTGCCAGCAGCCAAGCCCCCGTTGGGTACACTGAAGCTTTCTTT
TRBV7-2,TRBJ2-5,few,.,CASSSGPGLTAQYF,TGTGCCAGCAGCTCTGGGCCGGGATTAACGGCCCAGTACTTC
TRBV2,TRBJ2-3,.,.,CASRVTVSRTDTQYF,TGTGCCAGCAGGGTTACAGTATCCCGCACAGATACGCAGTATTTT
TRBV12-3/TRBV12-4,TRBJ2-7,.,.,CASSLKVYEQYF,TGTGCCAGCAGTTTGAAGGTCTACGAGCAGTACTTC
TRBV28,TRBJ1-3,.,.,CASGWSHTIYF,TGTGCCAGTGGGTGGTCACACACCATATATTTT
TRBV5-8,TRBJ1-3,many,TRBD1,CASSQGQFSGNTIYF,TGTGCCAGCAGCCAGGGACAGTTCTCTGGAAACACCATATATTTT
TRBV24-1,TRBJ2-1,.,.,CATSDPLRNEQFF,TGTGCCACCAGTGATCCCCTAAGGAATGAGCAGTTCTTC
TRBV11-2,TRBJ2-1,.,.,CASSPHLSDNEQFF,TGTGCCAGCAGCCCCCACCTGTCAGACAATGAGCAGTTCTTC
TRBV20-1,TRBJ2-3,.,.,CSARELASSFTDTQYF,TGCAGTGCTCGGGAGTTGGCTAGCTCCTTCACAGATACGCAGTATTTT
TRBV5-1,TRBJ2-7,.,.,CASSLTGVGVQYF,TGCGCCAGCAGCTTGACCGGGGTCGGAGTACAGTACTTC
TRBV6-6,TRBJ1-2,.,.,CASSTQGGGYTF,TGTGCCAGCAGTACACAGGGAGGGGGCTACACCTTC
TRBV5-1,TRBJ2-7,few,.,CASSDLDNYEQYF,TGCGCCAGCAGCGACCTTGACAACTACGAGCAGTACTTC
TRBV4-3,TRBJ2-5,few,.,CASSQEVYDPAYF,TGCGCCAGCAGCCAAGAAGTTTACGACCCCGCGTACTTC